The following is a T cell receptor (beta chain) sequence with its context. Its antigen remains unknown. This sample was taken from a study of shared clonotypes between healthy human individuals. Overall study results and limits: Naive subsets, compared against memory subsets, generally had larger estimated richness values.

This table comes from immunoSEQ multiplex PCR, and its TCRdb copy is limited to in-frame clones, with some not included. The sample contains approximately 1,500,000 clones, around 97% of which appear only once. Sequences were obtained from naive CD4+ T cells sorted from blood. Subset meaning: CD45RA+ positively selected. The source of this sequence is a man younger than 45 in good health.

This CDR3 is CASSLSLGRLYEQYF. The CDR3 bases are TGTGCCAGCAGTTTAAGTTTGGGTCGGCTCTACGAGCAGTACTTC. The V and J genes are TRBV27 and TRBJ2-7; D unclear. CDR1 and CDR2 from the germline V gene are MNHEY and SMNVEV (reference sequence). V was trimmed by 2 bases and J by 3 bases, leaving 14 bases between them. CDR3 length equals 15 residues.